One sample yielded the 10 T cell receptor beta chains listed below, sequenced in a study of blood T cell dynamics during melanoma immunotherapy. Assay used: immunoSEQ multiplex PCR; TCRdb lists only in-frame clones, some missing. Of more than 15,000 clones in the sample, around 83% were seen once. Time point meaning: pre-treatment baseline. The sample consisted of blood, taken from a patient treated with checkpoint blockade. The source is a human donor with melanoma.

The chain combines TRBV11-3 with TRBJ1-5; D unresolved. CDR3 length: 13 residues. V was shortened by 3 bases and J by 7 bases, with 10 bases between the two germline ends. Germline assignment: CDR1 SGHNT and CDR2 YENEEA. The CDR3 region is CASSFSAGQPQHF. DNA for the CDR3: TGTGCCAGCAGCTTTAGTGCGGGGCAGCCCCAGCATTTT.

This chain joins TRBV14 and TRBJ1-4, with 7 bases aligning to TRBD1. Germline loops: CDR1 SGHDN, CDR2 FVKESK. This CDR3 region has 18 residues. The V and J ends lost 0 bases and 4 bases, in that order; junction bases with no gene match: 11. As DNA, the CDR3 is TGTGCCAGCAGCCAAGAGTTAGGACCGGGACAGTATAATGAAAAACTGTTTTTT. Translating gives CASSQELGPGQYNEKLFF.

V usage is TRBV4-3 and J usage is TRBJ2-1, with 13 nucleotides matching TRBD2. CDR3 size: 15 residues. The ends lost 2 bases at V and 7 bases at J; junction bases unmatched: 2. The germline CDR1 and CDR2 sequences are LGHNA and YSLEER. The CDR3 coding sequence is TGCGCCAGCAGCCAAACGACTAGCGGGAGGAATGAGCAGTTCTTC. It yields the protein CASSQTTSGRNEQFF.

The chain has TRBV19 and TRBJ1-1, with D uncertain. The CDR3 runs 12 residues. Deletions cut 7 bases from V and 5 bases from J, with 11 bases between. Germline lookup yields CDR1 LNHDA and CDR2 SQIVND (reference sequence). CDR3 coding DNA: TGTGCCAGTATTGATGTAGGGACTGAAGCTTTCTTT. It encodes CASIDVGTEAFF. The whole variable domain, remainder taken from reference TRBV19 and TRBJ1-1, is DGGITQSPKYLFRKEGQNVTLSCEQNLNHDAMYWYRQDPGQGLRLIYYSQIVNDFQKGDIAEGYSVSREKKESFPLTVTSAQKNPTAFYLCASIDVGTEAFFGQGTRLTVV.

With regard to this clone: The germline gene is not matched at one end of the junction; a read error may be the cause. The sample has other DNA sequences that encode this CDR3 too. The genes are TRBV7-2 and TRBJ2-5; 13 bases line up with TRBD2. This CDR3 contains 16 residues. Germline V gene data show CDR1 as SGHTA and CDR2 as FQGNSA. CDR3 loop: CASSRTSGSGRETQYF. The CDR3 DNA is TGCGCCAGCAGCCGGACTAGCGGGAGTGGCAGGGAGACCCAGTACTTC.

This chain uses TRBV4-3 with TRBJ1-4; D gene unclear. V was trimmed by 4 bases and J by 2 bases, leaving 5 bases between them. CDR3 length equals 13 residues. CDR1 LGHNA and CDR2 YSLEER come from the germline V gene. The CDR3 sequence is CASSPGTNEKLFF. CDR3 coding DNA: TGCGCCAGCAGCCCCGGGACTAATGAAAAACTGTTTTTT.

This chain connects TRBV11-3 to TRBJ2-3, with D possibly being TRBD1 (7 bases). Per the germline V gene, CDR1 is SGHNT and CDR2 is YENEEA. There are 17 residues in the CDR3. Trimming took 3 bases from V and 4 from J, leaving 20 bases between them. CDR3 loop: CASSFLPRGDKADTQYF. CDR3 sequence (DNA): TGTGCCAGCAGCTTCCTACCCAGGGGGGATAAGGCAGATACGCAGTATTTT.

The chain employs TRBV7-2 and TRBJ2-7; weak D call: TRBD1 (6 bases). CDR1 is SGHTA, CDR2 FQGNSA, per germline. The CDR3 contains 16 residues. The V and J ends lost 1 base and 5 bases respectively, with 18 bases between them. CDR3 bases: TGTGCCAGCAGCTTAGATGTCCCCAGGGGTATCAACGAGCAGTACTTC. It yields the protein CASSLDVPRGINEQYF.

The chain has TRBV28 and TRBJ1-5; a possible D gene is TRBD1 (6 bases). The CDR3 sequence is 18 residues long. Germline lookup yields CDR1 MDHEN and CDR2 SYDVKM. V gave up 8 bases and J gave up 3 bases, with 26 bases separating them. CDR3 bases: TGTGCCAGCCACAAAGCGCCCGGACCCCGGGACAACAATCAGCCCCAGCATTTT. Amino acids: CASHKAPGPRDNNQPQHF.

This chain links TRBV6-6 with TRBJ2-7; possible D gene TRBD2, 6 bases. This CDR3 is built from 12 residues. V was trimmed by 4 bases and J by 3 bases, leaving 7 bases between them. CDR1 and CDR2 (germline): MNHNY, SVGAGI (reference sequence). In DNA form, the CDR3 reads TGTGCCAGCAGTTTGGACTACTACGAGCAGTACTTC. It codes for CASSLDYYEQYF.